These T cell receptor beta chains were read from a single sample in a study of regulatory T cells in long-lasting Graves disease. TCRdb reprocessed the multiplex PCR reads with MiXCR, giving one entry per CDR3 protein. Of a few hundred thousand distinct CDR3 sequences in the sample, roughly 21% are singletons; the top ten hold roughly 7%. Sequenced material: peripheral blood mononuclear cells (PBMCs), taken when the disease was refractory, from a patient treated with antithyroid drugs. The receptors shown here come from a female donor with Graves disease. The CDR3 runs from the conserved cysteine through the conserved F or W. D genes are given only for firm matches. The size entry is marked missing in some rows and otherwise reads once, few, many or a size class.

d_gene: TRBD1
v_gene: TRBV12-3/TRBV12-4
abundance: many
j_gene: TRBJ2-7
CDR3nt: TGTGCCAGCAGTCCGGGACAGGCTTTCTCCTACGAGCAGTACTTC
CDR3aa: CASSPGQAFSYEQYF

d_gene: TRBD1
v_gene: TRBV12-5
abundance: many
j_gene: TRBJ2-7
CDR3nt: TGTGCTAGTGGTTTGAACAGGGGCGAGCAGTACTTC
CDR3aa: CASGLNRGEQYF

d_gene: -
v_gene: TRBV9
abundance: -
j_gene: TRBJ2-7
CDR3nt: TGTGCCAGCAGCGAGGTCCGTATCGACGAGCAGTACTTC
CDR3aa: CASSEVRIDEQYF

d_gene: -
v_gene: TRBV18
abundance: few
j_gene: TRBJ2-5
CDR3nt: TGTGCCAGCTCACCACCGGCGGTTGAGACCCAGTACTTC
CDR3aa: CASSPPAVETQYF

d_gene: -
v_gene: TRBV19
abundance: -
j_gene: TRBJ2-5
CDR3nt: TGTGCCAGTAGTTCGGCCAGACTCACAACTCAAGAGACCCAGTACTTC
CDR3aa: CASSSARLTTQETQYF

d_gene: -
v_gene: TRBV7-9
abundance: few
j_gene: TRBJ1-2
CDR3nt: TGTGCCAGCAGCTTGGACGGATTCTATGGCTACACCTTC
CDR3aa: CASSLDGFYGYTF

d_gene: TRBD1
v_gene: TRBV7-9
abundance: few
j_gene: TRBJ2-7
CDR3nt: TGTGCCAGCAGCTTCCCACAGGGGGCCCACTACGAGCAGTACTTC
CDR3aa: CASSFPQGAHYEQYF

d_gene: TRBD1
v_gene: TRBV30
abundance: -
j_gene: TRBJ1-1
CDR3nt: TGTGCCTGGAGTACCGGACAGGGACTGAACACTGAAGCTTTCTTT
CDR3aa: CAWSTGQGLNTEAFF

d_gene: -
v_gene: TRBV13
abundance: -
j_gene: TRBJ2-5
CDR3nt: TGTGCCAGCAGCTTTTCGGGATCCCTGGAGACCCAGTACTTC
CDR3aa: CASSFSGSLETQYF

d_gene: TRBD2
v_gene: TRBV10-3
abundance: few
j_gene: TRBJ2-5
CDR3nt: TGTGCCATCAGTGACCCGAGGAGGCTAGCGGGGGGTGAGACCCAGTACTTC
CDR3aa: CAISDPRRLAGGETQYF

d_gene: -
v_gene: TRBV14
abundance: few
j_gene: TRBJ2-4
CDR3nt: TGTGCCAGCAGCGCTCCCTCAAACATTCAGTACTTC
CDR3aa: CASSAPSNIQYF

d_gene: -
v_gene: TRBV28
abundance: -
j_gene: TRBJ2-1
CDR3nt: TGTGCCAGCAGTTCCTCAACCGACGGATACTCCTACAATGAGCAGTTCTTC
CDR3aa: CASSSSTDGYSYNEQFF

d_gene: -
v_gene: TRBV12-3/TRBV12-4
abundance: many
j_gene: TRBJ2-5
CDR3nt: TGTGCCAGCAGTGTCAGCGGCCACGCAAAGGAGACCCAGTACTTC
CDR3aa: CASSVSGHAKETQYF

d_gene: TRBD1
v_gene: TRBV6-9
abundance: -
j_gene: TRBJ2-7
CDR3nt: TGTGCCAGCAGTTACGAAGCCACAGGGGCTTACGAGCAGTACTTC
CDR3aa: CASSYEATGAYEQYF

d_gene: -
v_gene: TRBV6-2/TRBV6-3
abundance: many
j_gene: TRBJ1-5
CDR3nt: TGTGCCAGCAGTTACGCGGAGAGAAGCAATCAGCCCCAGCATTTT
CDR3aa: CASSYAERSNQPQHF

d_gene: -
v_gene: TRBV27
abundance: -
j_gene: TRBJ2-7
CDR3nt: TGTGCCAGCAGCTCGGACAGCCCGGGGGAGCAGTACTTC
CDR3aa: CASSSDSPGEQYF

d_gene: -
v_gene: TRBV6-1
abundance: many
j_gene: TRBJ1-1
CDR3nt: TGTGCCAGCATCGGCGACAGCGGTAAAGTCGGGAACACTGAAGCTTTCTTT
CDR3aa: CASIGDSGKVGNTEAFF

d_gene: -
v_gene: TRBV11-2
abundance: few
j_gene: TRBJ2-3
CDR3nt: TGTGCCAGCAGCTTAGGCGCTGGAAGGATGGGGGCGCAGTATTTT
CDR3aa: CASSLGAGRMGAQYF

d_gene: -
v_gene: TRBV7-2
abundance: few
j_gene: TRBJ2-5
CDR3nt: TGTGCCAGCAGCACCCGGGACGGGACGGGAGAGACCCAGTACTTC
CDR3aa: CASSTRDGTGETQYF

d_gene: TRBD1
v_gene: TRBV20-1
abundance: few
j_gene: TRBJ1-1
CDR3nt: TGCAGTGCTAGAGGAGAGACAGGGGATATGAACACTGAAGCTTTCTTT
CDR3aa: CSARGETGDMNTEAFF

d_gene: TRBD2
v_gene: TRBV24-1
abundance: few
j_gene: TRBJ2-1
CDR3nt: TGTGCCACCAGTGATTTGCGTTCGACTAGCGGGGTAGGGGGCAATGAGCAGTTCTTC
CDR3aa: CATSDLRSTSGVGGNEQFF

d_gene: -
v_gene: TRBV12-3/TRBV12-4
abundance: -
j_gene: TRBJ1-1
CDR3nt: TGTGCCAGCAGCTGGACCCTCACTGAAGCTTTCTTT
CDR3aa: CASSWTLTEAFF

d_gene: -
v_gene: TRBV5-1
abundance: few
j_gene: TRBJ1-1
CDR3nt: TGCGCCAGCAGCACCCGGGGCCCGAAGGACACTGAAGCTTTCTTT
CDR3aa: CASSTRGPKDTEAFF

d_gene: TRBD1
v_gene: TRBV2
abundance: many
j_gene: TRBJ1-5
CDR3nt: TGTGCCAGCAGTGAAGCGACAGGGAATCAGCCCCAGCATTTT
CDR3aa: CASSEATGNQPQHF

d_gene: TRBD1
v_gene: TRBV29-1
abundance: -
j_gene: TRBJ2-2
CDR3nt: TGCAGCGTTGAAGAAGGAACATTGTGGGGACAGGAGAACGGGGAGCTGTTTTTT
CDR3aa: CSVEEGTLWGQENGELFF

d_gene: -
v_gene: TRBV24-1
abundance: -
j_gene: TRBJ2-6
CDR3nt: TGTGCCACCAGTGATTCTGGCTCTGGGGCCAACGTCCTGACTTTC
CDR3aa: CATSDSGSGANVLTF

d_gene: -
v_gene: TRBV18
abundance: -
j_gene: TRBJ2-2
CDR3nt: TGTGCCAGCTCACCACTTGCAGGACCGAACACCGGGGAGCTGTTTTTT
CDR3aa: CASSPLAGPNTGELFF

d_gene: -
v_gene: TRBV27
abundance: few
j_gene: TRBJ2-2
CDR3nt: TGTGCCAGCAGTTTATCTCCTAGCGCGAACACCGGGGAGCTGTTTTTT
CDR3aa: CASSLSPSANTGELFF

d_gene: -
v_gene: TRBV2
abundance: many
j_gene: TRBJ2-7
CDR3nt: TGTGCCAGCTTGGAGAGTAGGCTGGTCTTC
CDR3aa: CASLESRLVF

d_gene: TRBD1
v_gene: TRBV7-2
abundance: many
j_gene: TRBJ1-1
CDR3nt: TGCGCCAGCAGCACGGGACAGGGCTCCACTGAAGCTTTCTTT
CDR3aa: CASSTGQGSTEAFF

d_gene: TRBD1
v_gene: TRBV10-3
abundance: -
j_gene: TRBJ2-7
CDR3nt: TGTGCCACCTTAAGCCTGGACAGGGGGTACGAGCAGTACTTC
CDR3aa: CATLSLDRGYEQYF

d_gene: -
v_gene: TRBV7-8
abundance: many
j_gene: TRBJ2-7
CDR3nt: TGTGCCAGCAGCTTAGGGGGCTTGGACTTGTCCTACGAGCAGTACTTC
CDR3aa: CASSLGGLDLSYEQYF

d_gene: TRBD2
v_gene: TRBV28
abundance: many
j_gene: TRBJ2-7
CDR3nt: TGTGCCAGCAGTTTAAGCGGGAGAATCTACGAGCAGTACTTC
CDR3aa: CASSLSGRIYEQYF

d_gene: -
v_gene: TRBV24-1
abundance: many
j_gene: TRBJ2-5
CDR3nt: TGTGCCACCAGTGATGACTACCAACAAGAGACCCAGTACTTC
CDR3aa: CATSDDYQQETQYF

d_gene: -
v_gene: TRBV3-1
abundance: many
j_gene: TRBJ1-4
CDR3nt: TGTGCCAGCAGCCAAGGGGAGGGGGCTAATGAAAAACTGTTTTTT
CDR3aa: CASSQGEGANEKLFF

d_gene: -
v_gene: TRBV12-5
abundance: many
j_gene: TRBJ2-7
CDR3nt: TGTGCTAGGGGGATGCTTCTTACGGTCGAGCAGTACTTC
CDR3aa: CARGMLLTVEQYF

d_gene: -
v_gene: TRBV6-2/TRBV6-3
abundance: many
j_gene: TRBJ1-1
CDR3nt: TGTGCCAGCAGTTACGGGGGACTCACTGAAGCTTTCTTT
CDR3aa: CASSYGGLTEAFF

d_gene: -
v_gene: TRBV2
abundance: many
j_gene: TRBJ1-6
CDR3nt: TGTGCCAGCAGCCCACACCGATCACCCCTCCACTTT
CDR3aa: CASSPHRSPLHF

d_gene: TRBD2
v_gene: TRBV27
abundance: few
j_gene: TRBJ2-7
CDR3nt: TGTGCCAGCAGTTACACTAGCGGGGGGGCGGAGCAGTACTTC
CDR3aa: CASSYTSGGAEQYF

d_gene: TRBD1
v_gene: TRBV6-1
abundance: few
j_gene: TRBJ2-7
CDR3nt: TGTGCCAGCACCAATCTACCGGGACAGGGGTTTAGCGAGCAGTACTTC
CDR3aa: CASTNLPGQGFSEQYF

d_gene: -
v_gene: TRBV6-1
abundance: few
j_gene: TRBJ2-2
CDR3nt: TGTGCCAGCGGGTTTCTGGGGGCAGGGACCGGGGAGCTGTTTTTT
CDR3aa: CASGFLGAGTGELFF

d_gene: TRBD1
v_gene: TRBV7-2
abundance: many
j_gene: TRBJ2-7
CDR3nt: TGTGCCAGCAGCCCAGGACAGGGGGCCAACGAGCAGTACTTC
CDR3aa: CASSPGQGANEQYF

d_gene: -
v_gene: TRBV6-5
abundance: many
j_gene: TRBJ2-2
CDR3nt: TGTGCCAGCAGTTACTTTCCAAAATCAGTGAACACCGGGGAGCTGTTTTTT
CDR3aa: CASSYFPKSVNTGELFF

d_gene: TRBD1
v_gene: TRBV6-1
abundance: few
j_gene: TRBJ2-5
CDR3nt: TGTGCCAGCAAGGGGGCGGAGACCCAGTACTTC
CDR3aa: CASKGAETQYF

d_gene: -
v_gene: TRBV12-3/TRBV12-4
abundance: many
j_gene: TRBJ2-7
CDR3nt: TGTGCCAGCAGCGTCAGCCGTAACTCCTACGAGCAGTACTTC
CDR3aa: CASSVSRNSYEQYF

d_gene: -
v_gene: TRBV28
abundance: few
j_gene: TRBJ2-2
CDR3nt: TGTGCCAGCAGTTGGGACACCAACACCGGGGAGCCGTTTTTT
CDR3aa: CASSWDTNTGEPFF

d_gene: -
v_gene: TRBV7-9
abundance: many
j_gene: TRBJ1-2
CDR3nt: TGTGCCAGCAGCTTAGTTCCAGGGCCACCCTATGGCTACACCTTC
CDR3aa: CASSLVPGPPYGYTF

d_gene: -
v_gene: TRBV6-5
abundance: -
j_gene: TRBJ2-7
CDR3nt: TGTGCCAGCAGTTACCTTACAGGGATCCACGAGCAGTACTTC
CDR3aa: CASSYLTGIHEQYF

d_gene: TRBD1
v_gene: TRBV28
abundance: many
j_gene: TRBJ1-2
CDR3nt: TGTGCCAGCAGGGCGCCGGGACAGGGTTTCTATGGCTACACCTTC
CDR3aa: CASRAPGQGFYGYTF

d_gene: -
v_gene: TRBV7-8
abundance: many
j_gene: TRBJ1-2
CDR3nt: TGTGCCAGCAGTTTACAGGAATCCTATGGCTACACCTTC
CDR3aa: CASSLQESYGYTF

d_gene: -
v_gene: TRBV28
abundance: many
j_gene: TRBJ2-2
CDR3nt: TGTGCCAGCAGTAAGACAGGCGGTACCGGGGAGCTGTTTTTT
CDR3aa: CASSKTGGTGELFF

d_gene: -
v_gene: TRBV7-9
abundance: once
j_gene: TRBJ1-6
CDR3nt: TGTGCCAGCAGCTTGTCTGCTCACCAAAATTCACCCCTCCACTTT
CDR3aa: CASSLSAHQNSPLHF

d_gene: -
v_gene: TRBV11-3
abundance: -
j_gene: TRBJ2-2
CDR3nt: TGTGCCAGCAGCTTAGGGGCCTTCGGAACCGGGGAGCTGTTTTTT
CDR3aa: CASSLGAFGTGELFF

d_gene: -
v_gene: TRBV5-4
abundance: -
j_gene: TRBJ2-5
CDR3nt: TGTGCCAGCAGCTTGTGGTCCGCCACGGGGGGCGAGACCCAGTACTTC
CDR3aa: CASSLWSATGGETQYF

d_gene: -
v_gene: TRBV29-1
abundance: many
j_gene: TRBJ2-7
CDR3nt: TGCAGCGTCACAGGAAATTCGGCCTACGAGCAGTACTTC
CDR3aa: CSVTGNSAYEQYF

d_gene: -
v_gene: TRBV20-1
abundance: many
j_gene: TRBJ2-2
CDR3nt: TGCAGTGCTAGTCTGGGAAACACCGGGGAGCTGTTTTTT
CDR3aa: CSASLGNTGELFF

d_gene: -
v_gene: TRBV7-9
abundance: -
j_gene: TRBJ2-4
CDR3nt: TGTGCCAGCAGCTTAGACGTGGAAGCCAAAAACATTCAGTACTTC
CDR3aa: CASSLDVEAKNIQYF

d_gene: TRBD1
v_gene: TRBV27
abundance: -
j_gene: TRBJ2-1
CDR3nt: TGTGCCAGCACTCCGGGACAGGGTCGCAATGAGCAGTTCTTC
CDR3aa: CASTPGQGRNEQFF

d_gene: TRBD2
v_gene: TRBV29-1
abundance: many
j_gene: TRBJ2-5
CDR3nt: TGCAGCGTAGTTCCGGGACTAGCTATAACCCAAGAGACCCAGTACTTC
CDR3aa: CSVVPGLAITQETQYF